This T cell receptor (beta chain) was obtained from a study of Ad26.COV2.S vaccination and SARS-CoV-2 variants. In the study overall: Into the muscle, Ad26.COV2.S was dosed once or twice, 56 days apart. Points from the study as a whole: Estimates derived from TCR breadth and depth analyses may have underestimated total T cell responses.

As concerns this clone: Its antigen remains unknown.

Sample treatment: about 20 received Ad26.COV2.S at low or high dose, single or two shots; 5 received placebo; per-sample allocation not given. Specimens were obtained on day 63 following the first vaccine or placebo injection. A Boston adult aged 18-55 years was the donor. This vaccine is an Ad26 vector that expresses the Wuhan-strain SARS-CoV-2 spike. The CDR3 runs to 11 residues. Trimming pared 6 bases from V and 5 bases from J, leaving 11 bases between. The germline V gene has CDR1 DFQATT and CDR2 SNEGSKA (reference sequence). Libraries were prepared by immunoSEQ multiplex PCR; TCRdb keeps only in-frame clonotypes and omits some of them. Of 410,000 or so clones listed, about 92% were seen once; the top ten hold roughly 1.7%.

The sequence came from a person between 18 and 59 years old who received the Ad26.COV2.S COVID-19 vaccine or a placebo. The specimen was peripheral blood, collected in a trial of Ad26.COV2.S vaccine versus placebo. The chain has TRBV20-1 and TRBJ2-7; D ambiguous. CDR3 sequence (DNA): TGCAGTGCGAGAAGGTTCGACGAGCAGTACTTC. This gives the protein CSARRFDEQYF.